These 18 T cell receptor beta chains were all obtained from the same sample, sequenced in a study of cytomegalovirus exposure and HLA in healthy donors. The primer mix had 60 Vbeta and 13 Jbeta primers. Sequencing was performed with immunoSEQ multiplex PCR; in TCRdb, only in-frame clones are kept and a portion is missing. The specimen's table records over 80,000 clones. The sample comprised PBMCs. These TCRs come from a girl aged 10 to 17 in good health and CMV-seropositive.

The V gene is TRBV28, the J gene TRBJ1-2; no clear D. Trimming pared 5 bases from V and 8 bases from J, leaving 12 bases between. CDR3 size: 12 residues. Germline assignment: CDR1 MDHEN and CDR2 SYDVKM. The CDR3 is CASSPLKAGYTF. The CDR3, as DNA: TGTGCCAGCAGTCCCTTAAAAGCGGGCTACACCTTC.

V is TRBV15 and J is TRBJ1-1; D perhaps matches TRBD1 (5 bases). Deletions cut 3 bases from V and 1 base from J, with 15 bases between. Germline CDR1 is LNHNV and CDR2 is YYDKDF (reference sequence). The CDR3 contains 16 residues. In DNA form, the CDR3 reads TGTGCCACCAGCAGGGAAATGACAGCGGGGAACACTGAAGCTTTCTTT. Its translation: CATSREMTAGNTEAFF. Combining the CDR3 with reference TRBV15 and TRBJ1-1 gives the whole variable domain DAMVIQNPRYQVTQFGKPVTLSCSQTLNHNVMYWYQQKSSQAPKLLFHYYDKDFNNEADTPDNFQSRRPNTSFCFLDIRSPGLGDTAMYLCATSREMTAGNTEAFFGQGTRLTVV.

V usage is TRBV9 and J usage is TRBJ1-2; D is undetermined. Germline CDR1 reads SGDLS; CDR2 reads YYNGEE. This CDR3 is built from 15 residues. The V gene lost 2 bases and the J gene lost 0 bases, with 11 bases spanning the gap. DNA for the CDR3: TGTGCCAGCAGCGTGGGAGACATCCCTAACTATGGCTACACCTTC. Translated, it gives CASSVGDIPNYGYTF.

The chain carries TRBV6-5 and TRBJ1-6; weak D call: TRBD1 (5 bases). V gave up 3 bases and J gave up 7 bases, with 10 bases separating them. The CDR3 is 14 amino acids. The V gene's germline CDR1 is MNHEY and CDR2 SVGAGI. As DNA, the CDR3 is TGTGCCAGCAGTTATTCAGGGCGCAATTCACCCCTCCACTTT. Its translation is CASSYSGRNSPLHF.

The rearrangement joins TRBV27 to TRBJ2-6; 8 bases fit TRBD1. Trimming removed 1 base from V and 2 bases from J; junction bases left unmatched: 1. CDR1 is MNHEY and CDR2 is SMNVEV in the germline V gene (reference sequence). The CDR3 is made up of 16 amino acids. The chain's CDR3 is CASSLWTGTGANVLTF. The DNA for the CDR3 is TGTGCCAGCAGTTTATGGACAGGGACTGGGGCCAACGTCCTGACTTTC.

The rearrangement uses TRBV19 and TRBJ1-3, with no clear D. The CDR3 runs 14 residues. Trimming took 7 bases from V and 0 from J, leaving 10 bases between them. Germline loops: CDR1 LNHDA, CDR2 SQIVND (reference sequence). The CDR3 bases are TGTGCCAGTATGGGCCTTAGCTCTGGAAACACCATATATTTT. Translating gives CASMGLSSGNTIYF.

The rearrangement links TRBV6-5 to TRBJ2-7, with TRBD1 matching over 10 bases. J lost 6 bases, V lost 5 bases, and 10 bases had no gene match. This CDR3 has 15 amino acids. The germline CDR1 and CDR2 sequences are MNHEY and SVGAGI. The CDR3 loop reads CASSPRQGATIEQYF. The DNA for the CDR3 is TGTGCCAGCAGTCCCAGACAGGGGGCGACTATCGAGCAGTACTTC.

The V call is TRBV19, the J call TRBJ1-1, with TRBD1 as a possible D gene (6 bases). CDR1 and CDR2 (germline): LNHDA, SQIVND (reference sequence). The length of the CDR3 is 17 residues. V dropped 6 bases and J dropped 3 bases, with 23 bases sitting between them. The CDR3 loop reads CASSRGAGDGEDTEAFF. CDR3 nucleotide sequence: TGTGCCAGTAGCCGGGGGGCAGGGGACGGCGAGGACACTGAAGCTTTCTTT.

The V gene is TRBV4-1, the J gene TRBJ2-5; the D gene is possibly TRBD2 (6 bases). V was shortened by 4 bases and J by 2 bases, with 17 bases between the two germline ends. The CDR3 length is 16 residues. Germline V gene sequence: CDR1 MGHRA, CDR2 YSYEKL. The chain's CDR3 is CASSLLLGGGQETQYF. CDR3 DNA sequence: TGCGCCAGCAGCCTTTTACTGGGTGGGGGGCAAGAGACCCAGTACTTC.

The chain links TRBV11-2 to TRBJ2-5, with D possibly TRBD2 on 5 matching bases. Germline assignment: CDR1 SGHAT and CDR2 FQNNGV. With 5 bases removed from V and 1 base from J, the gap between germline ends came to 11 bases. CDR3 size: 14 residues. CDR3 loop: CASSPSGIQETQYF. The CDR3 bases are TGTGCCAGCAGCCCCTCCGGGATCCAAGAGACCCAGTACTTC.

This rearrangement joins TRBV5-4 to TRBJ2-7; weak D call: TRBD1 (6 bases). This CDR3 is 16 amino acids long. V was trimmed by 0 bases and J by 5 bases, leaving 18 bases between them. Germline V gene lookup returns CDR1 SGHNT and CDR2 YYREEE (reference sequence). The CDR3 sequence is CASSLEPSSGADEQYV. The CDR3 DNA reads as TGTGCCAGCAGCTTGGAACCGAGCTCAGGGGCGGACGAGCAGTACGTC.

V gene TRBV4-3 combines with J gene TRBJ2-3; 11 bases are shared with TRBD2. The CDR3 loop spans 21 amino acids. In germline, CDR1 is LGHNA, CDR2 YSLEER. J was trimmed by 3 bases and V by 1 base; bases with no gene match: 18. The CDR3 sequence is CASSQVSSPIKTSGETDTQYF. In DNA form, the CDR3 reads TGCGCCAGCAGCCAAGTGTCTTCTCCCATCAAGACTAGCGGGGAGACAGATACGCAGTATTTT.

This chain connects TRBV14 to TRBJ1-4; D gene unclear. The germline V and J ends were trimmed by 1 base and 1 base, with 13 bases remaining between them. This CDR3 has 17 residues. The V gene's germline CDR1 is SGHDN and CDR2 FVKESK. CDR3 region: CASSQGTRGKTNEKLFF. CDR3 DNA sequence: TGTGCCAGCAGCCAAGGGACCAGAGGGAAAACTAATGAAAAACTGTTTTTT. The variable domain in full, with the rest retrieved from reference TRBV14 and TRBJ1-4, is EAGVTQFPSHSVIEKGQTVTLRCDPISGHDNLYWYRRVMGKEIKFLLHFVKESKQDESGMPNNRFLAERTGGTYSTLKVQPAELEDSGVYFCASSQGTRGKTNEKLFFGSGTQLSVL.

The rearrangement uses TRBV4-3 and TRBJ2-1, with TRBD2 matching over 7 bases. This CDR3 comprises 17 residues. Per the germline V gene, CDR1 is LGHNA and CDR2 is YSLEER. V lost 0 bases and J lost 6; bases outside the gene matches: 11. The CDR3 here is CASSQEAITSAGNEQFF. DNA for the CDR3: TGCGCCAGCAGCCAAGAAGCCATCACTAGCGCGGGCAATGAGCAGTTCTTC.

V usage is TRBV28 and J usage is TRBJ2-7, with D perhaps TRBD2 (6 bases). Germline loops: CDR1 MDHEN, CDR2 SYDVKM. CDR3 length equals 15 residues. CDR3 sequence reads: CASSLASADIYGQYV. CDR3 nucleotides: TGTGCCAGCAGTTTGGCTAGCGCGGATATCTACGGGCAGTACGTC.

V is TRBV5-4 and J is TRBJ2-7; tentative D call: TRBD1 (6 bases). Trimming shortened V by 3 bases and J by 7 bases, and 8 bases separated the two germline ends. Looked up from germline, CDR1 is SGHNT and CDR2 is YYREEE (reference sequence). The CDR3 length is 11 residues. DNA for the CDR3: TGTGCCAGCAGCTCGCAGGGGGAGCAGTACTTC. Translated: CASSSQGEQYF. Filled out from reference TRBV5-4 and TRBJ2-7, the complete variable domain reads ETGVTQSPTHLIKTRGQQVTLRCSSQSGHNTVSWYQQALGQGPQFIFQYYREEENGRGNFPPRFSGLQFPNYSSELNVNALELDDSALYLCASSSQGEQYFGPGTRLTVT.

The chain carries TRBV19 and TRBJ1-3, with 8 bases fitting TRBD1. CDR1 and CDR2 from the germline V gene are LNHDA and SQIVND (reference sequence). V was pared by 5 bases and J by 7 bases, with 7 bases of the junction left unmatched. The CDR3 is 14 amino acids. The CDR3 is CASSARTGLNTIYF. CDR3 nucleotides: TGTGCCAGTAGTGCAAGGACAGGGCTTAACACCATATATTTT.

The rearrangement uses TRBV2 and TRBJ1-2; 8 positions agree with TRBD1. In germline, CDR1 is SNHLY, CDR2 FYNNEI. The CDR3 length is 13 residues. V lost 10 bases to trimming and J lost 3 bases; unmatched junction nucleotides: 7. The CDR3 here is CATQTGADYGYTF. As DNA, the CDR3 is TGTGCCACCCAGACAGGGGCCGACTATGGCTACACCTTC.